Listed below are T cell receptor beta chains from one sample, sequenced in a study of shared clonotypes between healthy human individuals. The repertoire was sequenced with immunoSEQ multiplex PCR; TCRdb's copy has only in-frame clones and lacks some. This sample has about a million clones, with around four fifths found just once. Sequenced material: memory CD4+ T cells sorted from blood. The receptors were gathered from a man between 18 and 35 years old in good health. Each CDR3 is given with its conserved first and last residue. The D gene is left open where the match is weak.

>TRBJ1-4|-|TRBV30
CAWSGLTREKLFF
>TRBJ1-1|-|TRBV18
CASSRPGKAEAFF
>TRBJ1-2|-|TRBV6-6
CASHGGTGGYTF
>TRBJ2-7|TRBD2|TRBV5-1
CASSSSPTSGSYEQYF
>TRBJ2-1|TRBD2|TRBV5-1
CASSLGTSGGPSNEQFF
>TRBJ1-1|-|TRBV2
CASRGGPMNTEAFF
>TRBJ2-7|TRBD2|TRBV27
CASSPTPGLAGGPGGEQYF
>TRBJ1-5|-|TRBV19
CASSIAGQIRYQPQHF
>TRBJ2-5|-|TRBV6-1
CASRAAGTDRGTQYF
>TRBJ2-2|TRBD2|TRBV28
CASDPSGTSGGPGTGELFF
>TRBJ2-5|-|TRBV7-2
CASSLGRRETQYF
>TRBJ1-2|-|TRBV10-2
CASSESPTRGYTF
>TRBJ2-1|TRBD2|TRBV18
CASSLLPGLAGGIEQFF
>TRBJ1-2|TRBD1|TRBV7-9
CASSFGQGNSYTF
>TRBJ1-1|-|TRBV4-3
CASSQEPGGKAFF
>TRBJ1-6|TRBD1|TRBV28
CASSQDRGLSPLHF
>TRBJ2-7|-|TRBV5-4
CASSLFISYEQYF
>TRBJ1-1|-|TRBV14
CASSQVVGTEAFF
>TRBJ1-6|-|TRBV5-1
CASSLASGFDSPLHF
>TRBJ2-1|-|TRBV29-1
CSFFAPLRVALSGEQFF
>TRBJ2-2|TRBD2|TRBV13
CASSSSGGAGELFF
>TRBJ1-1|-|TRBV10-3
CAISEIMNTEAFF
>TRBJ2-3|-|TRBV29-1
CSVTTGNTDTQYF
>TRBJ2-2|TRBD2|TRBV25-1
CASSESPGGPNTGELFF
>TRBJ1-5|-|TRBV19
CASGSVGQTSNQPQHF
>TRBJ2-3|-|TRBV5-1
CASNRDTDTQYF
>TRBJ2-7|-|TRBV7-2
CASSLGPSTYEQYF
>TRBJ1-5|-|TRBV5-1
CASRPGTTTDQPQHF
>TRBJ2-3|TRBD2|TRBV5-1
CASSHSGEEDTQYF
>TRBJ2-2|TRBD2|TRBV5-8
CASSLAGVSTGELFF
>TRBJ2-7|-|TRBV5-4
CASSKEGGSYEQYF
>TRBJ2-1|-|TRBV27
CASNRVGDEQFF